Listed below are T cell receptor beta chains from one sample, sequenced in a study of blood T cell repertoires in COVID-19. The table came from immunoSEQ multiplex PCR; TCRdb's copy has only in-frame clones and leaves some out. The data contain 250,000 to 300,000 clones, 75% to 90% of them singletons. The sequencing sample was made of peripheral blood. These receptors all come from a woman aged 70 to 79 with COVID-19, enrolled during active disease. Both conserved end residues are part of each CDR3. D genes are given only for firm matches. Only part of the rows carry a size: once, few, many, or a class if the clone is expanded.

>TRBJ1-4|.|.|TRBV15
CATSRGGLNEKLFF
TGTGCCACCAGCAGGGGGGGGTTGAATGAAAAACTGTTTTTT
>TRBJ2-5|.|.|TRBV6-5
CASSPPGGSQTQYF
TGTGCCAGCAGTCCCCCTGGGGGGTCGCAGACCCAGTACTTC
>TRBJ2-7|once|.|TRBV14
CASSPGGGIPYEQYF
TGTGCCAGCAGCCCGGGTGGGGGCATCCCCTACGAGCAGTACTTC
>TRBJ1-1|.|.|TRBV7-2
CASSPGHTNTEAFF
TGTGCCAGCTCACCGGGACATACGAACACTGAAGCTTTCTTT
>TRBJ2-3|.|TRBD1|TRBV11-2
CASSFSDRVSTDTQYF
TGTGCCAGCAGCTTTTCGGACAGGGTATCCACAGATACGCAGTATTTT
>TRBJ2-7|.|.|TRBV19
CASISPGHFSYEQYF
TGTGCCAGTATTTCCCCCGGACACTTCTCCTACGAGCAGTACTTC
>TRBJ2-7|few|TRBD2|TRBV27
CASSLGVGGTYEQYF
TGTGCCAGCAGTTTAGGGGTCGGGGGGACCTACGAGCAGTACTTC
>TRBJ2-7|.|.|TRBV4-1
CASSQDLGAYYEQYF
TGCGCCAGCAGCCAAGATCTGGGGGCCTACTACGAGCAGTACTTC
>TRBJ2-7|.|TRBD1|TRBV6-5
CASSYSAGTGEEQYF
TGTGCCAGCAGTTACTCAGCCGGGACAGGGGAGGAGCAGTACTTC
>TRBJ1-1|.|.|TRBV9
CASSRGVGVNTEAFF
TGTGCCAGCAGCCGCGGGGTAGGGGTGAACACTGAAGCTTTCTTT
>TRBJ2-3|.|TRBD1|TRBV9
CASSETGFTDTQYF
TGTGCCAGCAGCGAGACAGGGTTCACAGATACGCAGTATTTT
>TRBJ2-7|.|.|TRBV7-2
CASSLAASEQYF
TGTGCCAGCAGCTTAGCAGCGTCCGAGCAGTACTTC
>TRBJ2-7|few|.|TRBV2
CASSDSFSYEQYF
TGTGCCAGCAGTGACTCCTTCTCCTACGAGCAGTACTTC
>TRBJ2-1|.|.|TRBV9
CASSPGRGLSNEQFF
TGTGCCAGCAGCCCCGGCAGGGGTCTTTCCAATGAGCAGTTCTTC
>TRBJ1-1|.|.|TRBV7-9
CASSLRVVSTEAFF
TGTGCCAGCAGCTTAAGAGTGGTGAGCACTGAAGCTTTCTTT
>TRBJ1-1|.|TRBD1|TRBV7-2
CASSSVPQGAGTEAFF
TGTGCCAGCAGCTCAGTGCCACAGGGGGCTGGGACTGAAGCTTTCTTT
>TRBJ2-2|.|.|TRBV7-9
CASRLKTGGPNTGELFF
TGTGCCAGCAGACTTAAAACGGGGGGCCCGAACACCGGGGAGCTGTTTTTT
>TRBJ2-7|.|TRBD2|TRBV30
CAWSDSSGGYEQYF
TGTGCCTGGAGTGATTCTAGCGGGGGTTATGAGCAGTACTTC
>TRBJ1-1|.|.|TRBV29-1
CSGCLEAEAFF
TGCAGCGGATGCTTGGAGGCTGAAGCTTTCTTT
>TRBJ2-7|.|.|TRBV3-1/TRBV3-2
CASSHPGHLVYEQYF
TGTGCCAGCAGCCATCCGGGACACCTGGTCTACGAGCAGTACTTC
>TRBJ2-7|.|TRBD1|TRBV7-2
CASSFMRQGPVGPYYEQYF
TGTGCCAGCAGCTTTATGAGACAGGGTCCCGTAGGGCCCTACTACGAGCAGTACTTC
>TRBJ1-1|.|.|TRBV7-2
CASSPRGAVTEAFF
TGTGCCAGCAGCCCGCGTGGGGCTGTCACTGAAGCTTTCTTT
>TRBJ1-3|once|.|TRBV5-6
CASKRGEPGNTIYF
TGTGCCAGCAAACGGGGGGAACCTGGAAACACCATATATTTT
>TRBJ1-4|.|TRBD1|TRBV5-6
CASSLADGTGYEKLFF
TGTGCCAGCAGCTTGGCCGATGGGACAGGGTATGAAAAACTGTTTTTT
>TRBJ2-7|.|.|TRBV2
CASTTSRASYEQYF
TGTGCCAGCACCACTTCCAGGGCTTCCTACGAGCAGTACTTC
>TRBJ2-3|.|.|TRBV28
CASRPRDGLTDTQYF
TGTGCCAGCAGGCCTCGTGACGGGTTAACAGATACGCAGTATTTT